These T cell receptor beta chains were read from a single sample in a study of T-cell reconstitution after alpha-beta-depleted transplantation in children. TCRdb ran MiXCR on the PCR reads and lists one entry per CDR3 protein. The sample holds nearly 9,500 distinct CDR3 sequences; approximately 13% are singletons and the top ten take approximately 55%. The sequencing here drew on PBMCs, mostly from graft donor cells, taken 60 days after TCRalphabeta/CD19-depleted stem cell transplant. Receptor source: a male patient younger than 18 who had a stem cell transplant for acute lymphoblastic leukemia, so the T cells may come from the graft donor. CDR3s include the opening cysteine and the closing phenylalanine or tryptophan. A D gene is named only where the DNA matches it firmly. Clone size is stated in some rows and not others, as once, few, many or a class when expanded.

size	V	J	D	CDR3	DNA
few	TRBV3-1	TRBJ1-2	TRBD1	CASSLIDRAGGYTF	TGTGCCAGCAGCCTCATCGACAGGGCGGGAGGCTACACCTTC
many	TRBV5-1	TRBJ2-5	-	CASSFSRGLGQETQYF	TGCGCCAGCAGCTTTTCCCGAGGGTTGGGCCAAGAGACCCAGTACTTC
medium-sized	TRBV7-3	TRBJ2-3	TRBD2	CASSLPGLAGAGSDTQYF	TGTGCCAGCAGCTTACCGGGACTAGCGGGAGCGGGCTCAGATACGCAGTATTTT
-	TRBV6-5	TRBJ2-7	TRBD2	CASSYELAGAYEQYF	TGTGCCAGCAGCTACGAACTAGCGGGCGCCTACGAGCAGTACTTC
many	TRBV10-3	TRBJ2-3	-	CAISVTDTQYF	TGTGCCATCAGTGTGACAGATACGCAGTATTTT
many	TRBV7-9	TRBJ2-1	-	CASSLAFSSGAYNEQFF	TGTGCCAGCAGCCTCGCATTTAGTAGCGGCGCCTACAATGAGCAGTTCTTC
-	TRBV6-2/TRBV6-3	TRBJ2-3	-	CASSNTDTQYF	TGTGCCAGCAGCAACACAGATACGCAGTATTTT
many	TRBV20-1	TRBJ2-2	TRBD2	CSAREAGSAGELFF	TGCAGTGCTAGGGAAGCGGGATCAGCCGGGGAGCTGTTTTTT
many	TRBV20-1	TRBJ2-3	TRBD1	CSAISRGTGGTDTQYF	TGCAGTGCTATTTCCCGGGGCACAGGGGGCACAGATACGCAGTATTTT
many	TRBV7-2	TRBJ1-1	-	CASSLRQRSLLDTEAFF	TGTGCCAGCAGCTTGCGGCAAAGGAGCCTCCTTGACACTGAAGCTTTCTTT
many	TRBV4-3	TRBJ2-1	TRBD1	CASSQAGQAYNEQFF	TGCGCCAGCAGCCAAGCGGGACAGGCCTACAATGAGCAGTTCTTC
medium-sized	TRBV7-3	TRBJ2-2	TRBD1	CASSPTTGGNGGELFF	TGTGCCAGCAGCCCAACCACAGGGGGCAATGGCGGGGAGCTGTTTTTT
few	TRBV11-1	TRBJ2-1	TRBD2	CASSLNPRFSGRAYENNEQFF	TGTGCCAGCAGCTTAAACCCCCGGTTTAGCGGGAGGGCCTACGAGAACAATGAGCAGTTCTTC
many	TRBV12-3/TRBV12-4	TRBJ2-1	-	CASSWTINEQFF	TGTGCCAGCAGTTGGACCATTAATGAGCAGTTCTTC
many	TRBV5-1	TRBJ2-3	TRBD1	CASSLGQGADTQYF	TGCGCCAGCAGCTTAGGACAGGGGGCAGATACGCAGTATTTT
many	TRBV7-3	TRBJ2-1	-	CASSLVGNEQFF	TGTGCCAGCAGCTTAGTTGGGAATGAGCAGTTCTTC
many	TRBV6-2/TRBV6-3	TRBJ2-1	-	CASSYTGAYYNNEQFF	TGTGCCAGCAGTTACACGGGCGCCTATTATAACAATGAGCAGTTCTTC
many	TRBV9	TRBJ2-1	-	CASSRGRRTYSYNEQFF	TGTGCCAGCAGCAGGGGCAGACGAACCTACTCCTACAATGAGCAGTTCTTC
many	TRBV6-5	TRBJ1-1	-	CASSSPGRMNTEAFF	TGTGCCAGCAGTTCCCCGGGACGGATGAACACTGAAGCTTTCTTT
many	TRBV24-1	TRBJ2-1	-	CATSAHNEQFF	TGTGCCACCAGTGCTCACAATGAGCAGTTCTTC
-	TRBV6-4	TRBJ1-5	-	CASSDSHNQPQHF	TGTGCCAGCAGTGACAGCCACAATCAGCCCCAGCATTTT
many	TRBV3-1	TRBJ2-5	TRBD1	CASSQAGTGINGQETQYF	TGTGCCAGCAGCCAAGCTGGGACAGGGATTAACGGACAAGAGACCCAGTACTTC
many	TRBV18	TRBJ1-2	-	CASSPLGGGDGYTF	TGTGCCAGCTCACCACTTGGGGGTGGTGATGGCTACACCTTC
many	TRBV7-2	TRBJ2-2	TRBD2	CASSSGLAGSTGELFF	TGTGCCAGCAGCTCGGGACTAGCGGGGAGCACCGGGGAGCTGTTTTTT
-	TRBV10-3	TRBJ2-3	-	CAVGGTDTQYF	TGTGCCGTAGGGGGAACAGATACGCAGTATTTT
many	TRBV28	TRBJ2-7	-	CASKREFGSYEQYF	TGTGCCAGCAAAAGAGAGTTCGGCTCCTACGAGCAGTACTTC
many	TRBV7-7	TRBJ2-1	TRBD2	CASSYRGTSVDEQFF	TGTGCCAGCAGCTACCGGGGGACTAGCGTCGATGAGCAGTTCTTC
many	TRBV15	TRBJ2-5	TRBD2	CATSSYGGVGSPETQYF	TGTGCCACCAGCAGTTATGGGGGGGTTGGGTCGCCAGAGACCCAGTACTTC
many	TRBV20-1	TRBJ2-5	TRBD2	CSARKSLLAGPETQYF	TGCAGTGCTAGAAAGTCCCTACTAGCGGGACCAGAGACCCAGTACTTC
many	TRBV11-2	TRBJ2-7	-	CASSSNTRYEQYF	TGTGCCAGCAGCTCAAACACGCGCTACGAGCAGTACTTC
many	TRBV4-2	TRBJ2-1	TRBD2	CASSPPGSSGSWNEQFF	TGTGCCAGCAGCCCCCCAGGTTCTAGCGGGAGTTGGAATGAGCAGTTCTTC
many	TRBV7-2	TRBJ1-3	TRBD1	CASSYRGPGNTIYF	TGTGCCAGCAGCTATAGGGGGCCTGGAAACACCATATATTTT
many	TRBV28	TRBJ1-6	-	CASTRGGGHYNSPLHF	TGTGCCAGCACTCGAGGGGGGGGCCACTATAATTCACCCCTCCACTTT
many	TRBV7-2	TRBJ2-4	-	CASSPGYWNIQYF	TGTGCCAGCAGCCCAGGGTACTGGAACATTCAGTACTTC
many	TRBV9	TRBJ1-2	-	CASSEQHNYGYTF	TGTGCCAGCAGCGAACAGCATAACTATGGCTACACCTTC
-	TRBV7-9	TRBJ2-5	TRBD1	CASSLGGTGEETQYF	TGTGCCAGCAGCTTAGGCGGGACAGGGGAAGAGACCCAGTACTTC
-	TRBV7-2	TRBJ2-7	TRBD1	CASSLYRGESEQYF	TGTGCCAGCAGCTTATACAGGGGTGAATCCGAGCAGTACTTC
many	TRBV28	TRBJ2-7	-	CASSSRASGSRKTYEQYF	TGTGCCAGCAGTTCGAGGGCGAGTGGCAGCCGAAAGACCTACGAGCAGTACTTC
-	TRBV6-5	TRBJ1-1	-	CASRLSSEAFF	TGTGCCAGCAGACTGTCTTCTGAAGCTTTCTTT
-	TRBV6-2/TRBV6-3	TRBJ1-2	-	CASGRSGYTF	TGTGCCAGCGGGAGATCTGGCTACACCTTC
medium-sized	TRBV28	TRBJ2-4	-	CASSLAGGGGKNIQYF	TGTGCCAGCAGTTTAGCAGGGGGCGGGGGCAAAAACATTCAGTACTTC
many	TRBV29-1	TRBJ2-7	-	CSVERISYEQYF	TGCAGCGTTGAACGGATCTCCTACGAGCAGTACTTC
-	TRBV10-1	TRBJ2-2	-	CASPRYTGELFF	TGCGCCAGCCCACGTTACACCGGGGAGCTGTTTTTT
few	TRBV7-8	TRBJ2-5	TRBD2	CASSLAAGVLETQYF	TGTGCCAGCAGCTTAGCGGCGGGAGTATTGGAGACCCAGTACTTC
many	TRBV7-9	TRBJ2-3	-	CASSLSGTDTQYF	TGTGCCAGCAGCTTAAGCGGGACAGATACGCAGTATTTT